This TCR beta chain was recorded in a study of T-cell reconstitution after alpha-beta-depleted transplantation in children. This clonotype turned up a few times. Its specificity is not known. This CDR3 contains 14 residues. Trimming took 5 bases from V and 4 from J; bases not matched to a gene: 3. Findings of the study overall: Recipient T cells and thymic progenitors that survived gave rise to the high TCRbeta diversity observed at day 60 in some patients. There were reportedly several hundred expanded graft clones from which alpha-beta T cells came about two months after transplant. T-cell numbers and diversity one year post-transplant derived largely from freshly generated T cells.

Preparation of the TCRbeta library used unique molecular identifiers. TCRdb redid the calling of the PCR reads with MiXCR, one entry per CDR3 protein. The repertoire holds 750,000 to 950,000 distinct CDR3 sequences, with about 15% as singletons. The chain is built from TRBV12-3 or TRBV12-4 and TRBJ1-1; 11 nucleotides line up with TRBD1. The starting material was PBMCs, mostly from graft donor cells, obtained 360 days after TCRalphabeta/CD19-depleted stem cell transplant. This receptor was taken from a male patient younger than 18 who had a stem cell transplant for acute lymphoblastic leukemia, so the T cells may come from the graft donor. The CDR3 is CASSQGQGGTEAFF. CDR3 sequence (DNA): TGTGCCAGCAGTCAGGGACAGGGGGGCACTGAAGCTTTCTTT.